This T cell receptor beta chain derives from a study of blood T cell repertoires in COVID-19. Study at large: PBMCs, B-cell-depleted T cells, or T cells provided the cDNA or gDNA that made up the material.

Recruits, aged roughly 18 to 95 years, lived in 24 US areas. Cohorts were based on clinical histories the participants reported. Only in-frame clones appear in the TCRdb table, and some are missing; sequencing was by immunoSEQ multiplex PCR. The sample lists around 140,000 clones, 84% seen once, with roughly 2.3% in the top ten. CDR1 SNHLY and CDR2 FYNNEI come from the germline V gene. Trimming took 2 bases from V and 2 from J, leaving 10 bases between them. The CDR3 runs to 14 residues. This sequence was found in a man aged 35 to 55 with acute COVID-19. The sample taken for sequencing was PBMCs or T cells enriched from blood (not recorded which). The chain combines TRBV2 with TRBJ2-7; D gene ambiguous. In DNA form, the CDR3 reads TGTGCCAGCAGTGAATTGTCAGAAGCCTACGAGCAGTACTTC. This gives the protein CASSELSEAYEQYF.